A selection of T cell receptor beta chains follows, all from one sample in a study of T cells in Graves' hyperthyroidism and ophthalmopathy. TCRdb processed the multiplex PCR reads anew with MiXCR; each CDR3 protein has one entry. The data hold around 600,000 distinct CDR3 sequences, with just under 45% observed a single time. The sequenced sample consisted of peripheral blood or thyroid tissue (not recorded which). These receptors all come from an adult man with Graves' disease, either hyperthyroidism or ophthalmopathy (not recorded which). Each CDR3 is given with its conserved first and last residue. A D gene is named only where the DNA matches it firmly. Clone sizes are given selectively: once, few, many, or a class where the clone is expanded.

d_call clone_size j_call v_call cdr3_aa cdr3_nt
- - TRBJ1-4 TRBV29-1 CSVGIGREKLFF TGCAGCGTTGGAATCGGCCGTGAAAAACTGTTTTTT
TRBD1 - TRBJ1-2 TRBV25-1 CACSAGQGSNCGYTF TGTGCCTGCAGTGCGGGACAGGGGTCGAACTGTGGCTACACCTTC
- many TRBJ1-5 TRBV7-9 CASSFVDSNQPQHF TGTGCCAGCAGCTTTGTGGATAGCAATCAGCCCCAGCATTTT
TRBD2 few TRBJ2-7 TRBV7-9 CASSFLFGTSGRRRFYEQYF TGTGCCAGCAGCTTCTTGTTCGGGACTAGCGGGAGGAGGCGCTTCTACGAGCAGTACTTC
- - TRBJ2-7 TRBV5-1 CASSLLGQDNNLSEQYF TGCGCCAGCAGCTTGTTGGGTCAGGATAACAATCTGAGCGAGCAGTACTTC
- - TRBJ2-2 TRBV2 CASSPRTILANTGELFF TGTGCCAGCAGTCCTAGGACAATCCTCGCGAACACCGGGGAGCTGTTTTTT
TRBD1 few TRBJ1-2 TRBV7-9 CASRTGTGGPLNYGYTF TGTGCCAGCAGGACCGGGACAGGGGGCCCACTTAACTATGGCTACACCTTC
- - TRBJ2-7 TRBV5-8 CASSAGQFNEQYF TGTGCCAGCAGCGCGGGACAGTTCAACGAGCAGTACTTC
TRBD1 once TRBJ2-7 TRBV7-9 CASSKTGTGTYEQYF TGTGCCAGCAGCAAGACAGGGACAGGCACCTACGAGCAGTACTTC
- once TRBJ1-2 TRBV3-1 CASSQRVNYGYTF TGTGCCAGCAGCCAAAGGGTTAACTATGGCTACACCTTC
- - TRBJ2-5 TRBV15 CATSRDSPAQYF TGTGCCACCAGCAGAGATTCCCCGGCCCAGTACTTC
- many TRBJ1-6 TRBV9 CASSVEGIASPLHF TGTGCCAGCAGCGTAGAAGGTATCGCCTCACCCCTCCACTTT
- - TRBJ2-5 TRBV5-1 CASSHRVGSEDDQYF TGCGCCAGCAGCCACAGGGTCGGGAGTGAGGACGACCAGTACTTC
- once TRBJ2-6 TRBV29-1 CSVGRADEAF TGCAGCGTTGGGAGGGCGGATGAAGCTTTC
TRBD1 few TRBJ1-4 TRBV2 CASRRLTGSNEKLFF TGTGCCAGCAGGCGACTGACAGGGTCGAATGAAAAACTGTTTTTT
- - TRBJ2-7 TRBV10-3 CATSRPAEGGDEQYF TGTGCCACCAGTCGCCCAGCGGAAGGAGGCGACGAGCAGTACTTC
- few TRBJ1-3 TRBV2 CASSARSSGNTIYF TGTGCCAGCAGCGCCAGGAGCTCTGGAAACACCATATATTTT
TRBD1 - TRBJ1-1 TRBV7-8 CASSFMTGTGGTEAFF TGTGCCAGCAGCTTTATGACTGGGACAGGGGGCACTGAAGCTTTCTTT
TRBD1 - TRBJ1-5 TRBV12-3/TRBV12-4 CASSLGVGQELNQPQHF TGTGCCAGCAGTTTAGGAGTAGGACAGGAGCTGAATCAGCCCCAGCATTTT
- - TRBJ1-1 TRBV20-1 CSARDSGQGGTEAFF TGCAGTGCTAGAGATTCAGGCCAAGGGGGCACTGAAGCTTTCTTT
- few TRBJ1-5 TRBV7-3 CASSLTMAGDHYSNQPQHF TGTGCCAGCAGCTTAACTATGGCAGGGGACCATTATAGCAATCAGCCCCAGCATTTT
- many TRBJ1-5 TRBV15 CATSTGYQPQHF TGTGCCACCAGCACTGGGTATCAGCCCCAGCATTTT
- - TRBJ1-2 TRBV10-3 CAISASAGDGYTF TGTGCCATCAGTGCGTCGGCAGGGGACGGCTACACCTTC
- many TRBJ1-5 TRBV6-1 CASSAGVNQPQHF TGTGCCAGCAGTGCGGGGGTCAATCAGCCCCAGCATTTT
- - TRBJ2-2 TRBV29-1 CSVTLGGHGELFF TGCAGCGTTACGCTGGGGGGCCACGGGGAGCTGTTTTTT
- - TRBJ1-3 TRBV29-1 CSLGPVSSGNTIYF TGCAGCTTGGGTCCGGTGAGCTCTGGAAACACCATATATTTT
- - TRBJ2-2 TRBV19 CASSMGPYPGELFF TGTGCCAGTAGTATGGGACCCTACCCCGGGGAGCTGTTTTTT
- - TRBJ2-6 TRBV20-1 CSARVQDILSGANVLTF TGCAGTGCTAGAGTTCAGGATATCCTCTCTGGGGCCAACGTCCTGACTTTC
- - TRBJ2-5 TRBV24-1 CATSAGSEETQYF TGTGCCACCAGTGCCGGGTCTGAGGAGACCCAGTACTTC
- - TRBJ1-6 TRBV7-9 CASSLEGQGSPLHF TGTGCCAGCAGCTTAGAGGGCCAGGGATCACCCCTCCACTTT
TRBD1 once TRBJ1-6 TRBV7-9 CASSRPGTGIDSPLHF TGTGCCAGCAGCCGTCCCGGGACAGGGATCGATTCACCCCTCCACTTT
- - TRBJ2-7 TRBV19 CASSIGGTTYEQYF TGTGCCAGTAGTATCGGGGGGACAACCTACGAGCAGTACTTC
- many TRBJ2-5 TRBV7-2 CASSWAGKETQYF TGTGCCAGCAGCTGGGCGGGAAAGGAGACCCAGTACTTC
TRBD1 - TRBJ1-2 TRBV18 CASSPSPGQGSTNYGYTF TGTGCCAGCTCACCATCTCCGGGACAGGGTAGTACTAACTATGGCTACACCTTC
- - TRBJ2-7 TRBV6-1 CVSSESAGSYEQYF TGTGTCAGCAGTGAGTCGGCCGGCTCCTACGAGCAGTACTTC
- few TRBJ1-1 TRBV20-1 CSAIPNPGPAFF TGCAGTGCTATCCCAAACCCTGGACCGGCTTTCTTT
- - TRBJ1-1 TRBV24-1 CATSDLEENTEAFF TGTGCCACCAGTGATTTGGAGGAGAACACTGAAGCTTTCTTT
- - TRBJ2-7 TRBV19 CASSIRGHYYEQYF TGTGCCAGTAGTATCCGGGGACATTACTACGAGCAGTACTTC
TRBD1 many TRBJ2-5 TRBV7-8 CASSTAEDRAQETQYF TGTGCCAGCAGCACAGCCGAGGACAGGGCCCAAGAGACCCAGTACTTC
TRBD2 - TRBJ2-2 TRBV10-2 CASGLGRGGELFF TGCGCCAGCGGACTAGGTCGGGGTGGGGAGCTGTTTTTT
TRBD1 - TRBJ1-1 TRBV5-1 CASSPRDRWTNTEAFF TGTGCCAGCAGCCCGAGGGACAGGTGGACGAACACTGAAGCTTTCTTT
- - TRBJ1-1 TRBV6-1 CASRGSAGDTEAFF TGTGCCAGCAGGGGATCGGCGGGGGACACTGAAGCTTTCTTT
TRBD1 - TRBJ1-6 TRBV6-1 CAWSRGGLDNSPLHF TGTGCCTGGAGCAGAGGGGGCCTAGATAATTCACCCCTCCACTTT
- many TRBJ2-5 TRBV7-3 CASSLTNQETQYF TGTGCCAGCAGCTTAACTAACCAAGAGACCCAGTACTTC
- - TRBJ2-2 TRBV5-1 CASSEAQPNTGELFF TGCGCCAGCAGCGAGGCCCAACCGAACACCGGGGAGCTGTTTTTT
- - TRBJ1-1 TRBV9 CASSVAQRDKNTEAFF TGTGCCAGCAGCGTAGCGCAAAGGGACAAGAACACTGAAGCTTTCTTT
TRBD2 many TRBJ2-5 TRBV9 CASSAPAGEGQETQYF TGTGCCAGCAGCGCGCCCGCGGGGGAGGGCCAAGAGACCCAGTACTTC
TRBD2 - TRBJ2-7 TRBV7-6 CASSLGAASGAYEQYF TGTGCCAGCAGCTTAGGGGCGGCTAGCGGGGCCTACGAGCAGTACTTC
- many TRBJ1-1 TRBV10-3 CAISDSGLTNTEAFF TGTGCCATCAGTGATAGTGGACTCACGAACACTGAAGCTTTCTTT
- - TRBJ1-5 TRBV19 CASSILGDQPQHF TGTGCCAGTAGTATTTTGGGCGATCAGCCCCAGCATTTT
TRBD1 - TRBJ1-1 TRBV25-1 CASSANLDRAEGAFF TGTGCCAGCAGCGCCAACTTAGACAGGGCGGAGGGAGCTTTCTTT
- many TRBJ1-4 TRBV7-8 CASRLARFGGEKLFF TGTGCCAGCAGACTAGCGCGTTTCGGCGGGGAAAAACTGTTTTTT
- - TRBJ1-6 TRBV4-2 CASSPVSPLHF TGTGCCAGCAGCCCAGTATCACCCCTCCACTTT